This TCR beta chain emerged from a study of response to subunit inactivated influenza vaccine. This clonotype has just one count. From germline, CDR1 is DFQATT and CDR2 SNEGSKA (reference sequence). Trimming left V 6 bases short and J 1 base short, with 12 bases between. This CDR3 is 13 amino acids long. Each CDR3 protein is one row after TCRdb ran MiXCR on the RT-PCR reads. This table holds hundreds of thousands of distinct CDR3 sequences, about 15% found once. The origin of this receptor is a man aged 50 to 75 who received an inactivated influenza vaccine. The rearrangement joins TRBV20-1 to TRBJ1-1; D uncertain. The input for sequencing was CD4+ T cells sorted from PBMCs, taken less than 25 months after vaccination. The CDR3 bases are TGCAGTGCAGGGTTTACACCGAACACTGAAGCTTTCTTT. Translated, it gives CSAGFTPNTEAFF.